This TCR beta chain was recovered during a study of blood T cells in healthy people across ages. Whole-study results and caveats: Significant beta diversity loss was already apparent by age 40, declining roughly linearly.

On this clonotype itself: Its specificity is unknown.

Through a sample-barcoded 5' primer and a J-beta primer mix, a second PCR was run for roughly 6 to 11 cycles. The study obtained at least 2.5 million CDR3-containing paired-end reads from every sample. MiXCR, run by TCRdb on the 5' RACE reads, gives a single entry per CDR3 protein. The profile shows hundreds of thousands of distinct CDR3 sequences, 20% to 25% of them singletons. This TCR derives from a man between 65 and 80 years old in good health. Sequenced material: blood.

Here the CDR3 DNA reads TGTGCCAGCAGCGTCGGACAGAACAATGAAAAACTGTTTTTT. Translating gives CASSVGQNNEKLFF. V usage is TRBV7-2 and J usage is TRBJ1-4; D is possibly TRBD1 (6 bases). With 5 bases removed from V and 5 bases from J, the gap between germline ends came to 12 bases. CDR1 and CDR2 (germline): SGHTA, FQGNSA. CDR3 size: 14 residues.